This TCR beta chain was documented in a study of blood T cell repertoires in COVID-19. Background on the study: Samples taken during acute and convalescent COVID-19 were collected in the United States, Italy and Spain. Sample material is recorded as cDNA or gDNA derived from T cells, B-cell-depleted T cells, or PBMCs.

This CDR3 comprises 11 residues. Trimming pared 1 base from V and 9 bases from J, leaving 4 bases between. Germline V lookup: CDR1 SGHTA, CDR2 FQGTGA. Authors' processing steps: Amplification of reference gene primers was used by the study to estimate nucleated cell counts. Assay: immunoSEQ multiplex PCR; the TCRdb copy retains only in-frame clones and omits some. V, J and clone size are those of that table, while D and trimming were read from the DNA. The sample carries roughly 70,000 clones, 70% to 75% recorded once. Sequencing was performed on peripheral blood. The sequence was collected from a man in his sixties or seventies with acute or convalescent COVID-19. V is TRBV7-3 and J is TRBJ2-1; D is unclear. The CDR3: CASSLNGEQFF. In nucleotides, the CDR3 is TGTGCCAGCAGCTTAAACGGTGAGCAGTTCTTC.